The rows below give T cell receptor beta chains drawn from one sample of a study of early T cells in non-severe SARS-CoV-2 infection. TCRdb re-called the 5' RACE reads through MiXCR, storing one row per CDR3 protein. Here the sample spans 90,000 to 120,000 distinct CDR3 sequences, around 10% being singletons. Sequencing input: whole blood. The receptors derive from an adult who was a healthcare worker with PCR-confirmed SARS-CoV-2 infection or an uninfected control (not recorded which). CDR3s include the opening cysteine and the closing phenylalanine or tryptophan. A D gene is named only where the DNA matches it firmly. Only some rows state a clone size, as once, few, many or a class for expanded clones.

size	length	J	V	D	CDR3	DNA
few	15	TRBJ2-7	TRBV27	NA	CASSLSVGTTYEQYF	TGTGCCAGCAGTTTATCAGTCGGGACGACCTACGAGCAGTACTTC
NA	16	TRBJ1-1	TRBV3-1	TRBD1	CASSQGQGKGNTEAFF	TGTGCCAGCAGCCAGGGACAGGGTAAGGGGAACACTGAAGCTTTCTTT
few	13	TRBJ2-7	TRBV6-5	NA	CASTNGPSNEQYF	TGTGCCAGCACCAACGGACCTAGTAACGAGCAGTACTTC
few	16	TRBJ2-2	TRBV25-1	NA	CASSPHSRGNTGELFF	TGTGCCAGCAGTCCACACTCCCGGGGTAACACCGGGGAGCTGTTTTTT
many	18	TRBJ2-3	TRBV11-2	NA	CASSLGPGLQGSTDTQYF	TGTGCCAGCAGCTTAGGCCCCGGGCTACAGGGTTCCACAGATACGCAGTATTTT
NA	15	TRBJ2-5	TRBV2	TRBD2	CASSDIAGAQETQYF	TGTGCCAGCAGTGACATAGCGGGGGCCCAAGAGACCCAGTACTTC
many	11	TRBJ1-1	TRBV5-6	NA	CASSYQGEVFF	TGTGCCAGCAGTTATCAGGGTGAAGTTTTCTTT
NA	16	TRBJ1-2	TRBV3-1	TRBD1	CASSASLGTGKRGYTF	TGTGCCAGCAGCGCCTCATTGGGGACAGGAAAGAGAGGCTACACCTTC
many	17	TRBJ2-5	TRBV20-1	TRBD2	CSAAPLAGASGVETQYF	TGCAGTGCTGCTCCACTAGCGGGGGCCTCTGGAGTGGAGACCCAGTACTTC
few	18	TRBJ1-4	TRBV19	TRBD1	CASSSKDRDSLTNEKLFF	TGTGCCAGTAGTTCCAAGGACAGGGATTCCTTAACTAATGAAAAACTGTTTTTT
few	16	TRBJ2-1	TRBV7-9	TRBD2	CASSRGAGGILNEQFF	TGTGCCAGCAGCCGGGGAGCGGGAGGCATACTCAATGAGCAGTTCTTC
many	15	TRBJ2-2	TRBV2	NA	CASSAEGQNTGELFF	TGTGCCAGCAGCGCTGAAGGACAGAACACCGGGGAGCTGTTTTTT
many	16	TRBJ2-4	TRBV12-3/TRBV12-4	TRBD1	CASSLGQVVAKNIQYF	TGTGCCAGCAGCCTGGGACAGGTAGTAGCCAAAAACATTCAGTACTTC
many	13	TRBJ1-1	TRBV20-1	NA	CSADKPGGSEAFF	TGCAGTGCTGATAAACCGGGGGGCTCTGAAGCTTTCTTT
NA	11	TRBJ2-2	TRBV6-1	NA	CASRVSAELFF	TGTGCCAGCAGGGTTTCAGCGGAGCTGTTTTTT
NA	16	TRBJ1-2	TRBV20-1	NA	CSARDLAAGSLGGYTF	TGCAGTGCTAGAGATCTAGCGGCAGGGTCACTTGGTGGCTACACCTTC
NA	12	TRBJ2-7	TRBV29-1	NA	CSVEGQAYEQYF	TGCAGCGTTGAAGGACAGGCCTACGAGCAGTACTTC
few	14	TRBJ2-1	TRBV9	NA	CASSVGSSYNEQFF	TGTGCCAGCAGCGTAGGAAGTAGCTACAATGAGCAGTTCTTC
NA	16	TRBJ2-2	TRBV28	NA	CASSLASPLPAGELFF	TGTGCCAGCAGTTTGGCCTCACCCCTACCGGCCGGGGAGCTGTTTTTT
many	14	TRBJ2-7	TRBV2	TRBD1	CASRPSGTGTEQYF	TGTGCCAGCAGGCCCAGTGGGACAGGGACCGAGCAGTACTTC
NA	14	TRBJ1-2	TRBV7-9	TRBD1	CASSRGTVNRGYTF	TGTGCCAGCAGCCGAGGGACAGTTAATCGTGGCTACACCTTC
NA	15	TRBJ2-7	TRBV9	NA	CASSPTEDSTYEQYF	TGTGCCAGCAGCCCTACGGAGGACTCAACCTACGAGCAGTACTTC
NA	15	TRBJ1-5	TRBV20-1	TRBD1	CSARHGTGSNQPQHF	TGCAGTGCTAGGCACGGGACAGGGAGCAATCAGCCCCAGCATTTT
NA	17	TRBJ1-5	TRBV20-1	NA	CSASSSGLKYSNQPQHF	TGCAGTGCTAGTAGTTCGGGACTTAAGTATAGCAATCAGCCCCAGCATTTT
many	15	TRBJ2-5	TRBV7-2	TRBD1	CASSPIDRGGKTQYF	TGTGCCAGCAGCCCGATCGACAGGGGCGGCAAGACCCAGTACTTC
few	14	TRBJ1-6	TRBV6-1	NA	CASINTQRAAPLHF	TGTGCCAGCATTAACACTCAACGGGCGGCACCCCTCCACTTT
few	12	TRBJ2-7	TRBV30	TRBD1	CAWTSGTESADF	TGTGCCTGGACTTCCGGGACAGAGTCGGCGGACTTC
few	15	TRBJ2-1	TRBV7-8	NA	CASSFAWANNNEQFF	TGTGCCAGCAGCTTCGCCTGGGCGAACAACAATGAGCAGTTCTTC
NA	12	TRBJ1-1	TRBV29-1	NA	CSVDTGGTEAFF	TGCAGCGTTGACACCGGGGGCACTGAAGCTTTCTTT
NA	15	TRBJ1-1	TRBV6-6	TRBD1	CASSQTGTGITEAFF	TGTGCCAGCAGCCAAACCGGGACAGGGATTACTGAAGCTTTCTTT
NA	15	TRBJ1-1	TRBV14	NA	CASSQGNMANTEAFF	TGTGCCAGCAGCCAAGGGAATATGGCGAACACTGAAGCTTTCTTT
few	14	TRBJ1-4	TRBV6-1	NA	CASRGIAANEKLFF	TGTGCCAGCAGAGGGATTGCGGCTAATGAAAAACTGTTTTTT